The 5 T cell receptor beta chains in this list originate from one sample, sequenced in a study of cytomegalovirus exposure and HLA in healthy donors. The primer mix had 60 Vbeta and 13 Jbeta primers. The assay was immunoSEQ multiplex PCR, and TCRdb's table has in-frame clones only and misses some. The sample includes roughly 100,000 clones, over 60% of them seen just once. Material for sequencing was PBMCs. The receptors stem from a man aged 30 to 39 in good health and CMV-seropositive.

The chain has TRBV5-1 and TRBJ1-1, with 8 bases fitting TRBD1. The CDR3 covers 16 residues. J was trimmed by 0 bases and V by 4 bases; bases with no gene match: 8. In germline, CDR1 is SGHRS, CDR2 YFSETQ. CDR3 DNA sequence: TGCGCCAGCAGCCCGGGGACAGGCTGGATGAACACTGAAGCTTTCTTT. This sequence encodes CASSPGTGWMNTEAFF.

CDR3 region: CASSYVGREAEAFF. DNA of the CDR3: TGTGCCAGCAGTTACGTTGGGAGAGAGGCTGAAGCTTTCTTT. This chain joins TRBV6-5 and TRBJ1-1; D gene uncertain. V was cut by 2 bases and J by 6 bases, with 13 bases left in between. The germline V gene has CDR1 MNHEY and CDR2 SVGAGI. CDR3 size: 14 residues.

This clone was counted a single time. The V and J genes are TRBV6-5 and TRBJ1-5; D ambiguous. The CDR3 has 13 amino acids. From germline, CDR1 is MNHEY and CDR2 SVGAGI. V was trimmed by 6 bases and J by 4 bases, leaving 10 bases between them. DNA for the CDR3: TGTGCCAGCAGAGCTTCGGGGAATCAGCCCCAGCATTTT. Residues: CASRASGNQPQHF.

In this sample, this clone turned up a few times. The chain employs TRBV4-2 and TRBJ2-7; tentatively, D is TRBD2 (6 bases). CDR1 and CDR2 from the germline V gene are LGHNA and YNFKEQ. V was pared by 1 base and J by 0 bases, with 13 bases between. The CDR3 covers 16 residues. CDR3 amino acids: CASSQAPRESSYEQYF. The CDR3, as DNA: TGTGCCAGCAGCCAAGCCCCCCGGGAGAGCTCCTACGAGCAGTACTTC.

The CDR3 DNA reads as TGTGCCAGCAGCTGGTCAGGGTCCACCTACGAGCAGTACTTC. Translating gives CASSWSGSTYEQYF. This chain joins TRBV7-9 and TRBJ2-7; the D gene is possibly TRBD1 (5 bases). V was cut by 4 bases and J by 2 bases, with 12 bases left in between. CDR3 length: 14 amino acids. Germline V gene lookup returns CDR1 SEHNR and CDR2 FQNEAQ (reference sequence).